One and the same sample provided the 13 T cell receptor beta chains below, sequenced in a study of T-cell memory formation after mild COVID-19. TCRdb re-called the 5' RACE reads with MiXCR, one entry per CDR3 protein. The table includes about 340,000 distinct CDR3 sequences, more than 15% detected once. Sequencing was carried out using PBMCs or a T cell subset sorted from them (not recorded which). These receptors were obtained from a man aged 18 to 29 who had mild COVID-19 (a few samples of this study predate the infection). Cell type and time point are not known.

The sample holds a few counts of this clonotype. This chain links TRBV3-1 with TRBJ2-7; unclear D gene. The CDR3 loop spans 14 amino acids. V lost 3 bases, J lost 2 bases, and 11 bases lay in between. Germline CDR1 and CDR2: LGHDT and YNNKEL (reference sequence). This CDR3 is CASSHSTVPYEQYF. CDR3 bases: TGTGCCAGCAGCCACTCGACGGTGCCCTACGAGCAGTACTTC.

This clonotype has a handful of counts. CDR3 DNA: TGTGCCAGCAGTAAAACCGGGACGGCGGAGACCCAGTACTTC. It yields the protein CASSKTGTAETQYF. The chain has TRBV6-5 and TRBJ2-5; either TRBD1 or TRBD2 may fit D (5 bases each). The V gene's germline CDR1 is MNHEY and CDR2 SVGAGI. With 5 bases removed from V and 5 bases from J, the gap between germline ends came to 15 bases. The CDR3 totals 14 residues.

This chain uses TRBV7-8 with TRBJ1-1; D is ambiguous. The CDR3 loop spans 18 amino acids. Germline assignment: CDR1 SGHVS and CDR2 FQNEAQ. With 1 base removed from V and 1 base from J, the gap between germline ends came to 19 bases. The CDR3 nucleotides are TGTGCCAGCAGCTTAGGACGGAAGGGCAGTAGAAGGAACACTGAAGCTTTCTTT. Translating it yields CASSLGRKGSRRNTEAFF. Full variable domain (remainder filled in from reference TRBV7-8 and TRBJ1-1): GAGVSQSPRYKVAKRGQDVALRCDPISGHVSLFWYQQALGQGPEFLTYFQNEAQLDKSGLPSDRFFAERPEGSVSTLKIQRTQQEDSAVYLCASSLGRKGSRRNTEAFFGQGTRLTVV.

This clonotype was found a few times. V gene TRBV10-3 combines with J gene TRBJ1-5, with D tentatively TRBD1 (5 bases). CDR1 is ENHRY and CDR2 is SYGVKD in the germline V gene. CDR3 size: 15 residues. Trimming removed 3 bases at V and 2 bases at J, with 11 bases between. DNA of the CDR3: TGTGCCATCAGTGAATTGGGGGTCGGCAATCAGCCCCAGCATTTT. Translating it yields CAISELGVGNQPQHF.

The genes are TRBV6-5 and TRBJ1-4; no reliable D call. Germline CDR1 reads MNHEY; CDR2 reads SVGAGI. V lost 6 bases, J lost 8 bases, and 7 bases lay in between. The CDR3 loop spans 11 amino acids. CDR3 sequence: CASRLREKLFF. For the CDR3, the DNA is TGTGCCAGCAGGCTCAGGGAAAAACTGTTTTTT.

This clonotype was detected a few times. V and J are TRBV7-8 and TRBJ2-3, with 7 bases aligning to TRBD1. Germline values: CDR1 SGHVS, CDR2 FQNEAQ. The CDR3 has 16 amino acids. V was clipped by 5 bases and J by 3 bases; unmatched bases: 11. The CDR3 is CASSRYQGEETDTQYF. DNA for the CDR3: TGTGCCAGCAGCCGTTATCAGGGGGAAGAAACAGATACGCAGTATTTT.

The chain employs TRBV29-1 and TRBJ2-1; possible D gene TRBD1, 5 bases. This CDR3 comprises 14 residues. Germline V gene data show CDR1 as SQVTM and CDR2 as ANQGSEA. V dropped 1 base and J dropped 6 bases, with 13 bases sitting between them. The DNA of the CDR3 is TGCAGCGTTGAAGGCTTCAGGGCCACCAATGAGCAGTTCTTC. This sequence encodes CSVEGFRATNEQFF.

This clonotype came up many times. The chain uses TRBV4-3 and TRBJ1-1; D not resolved. Trimming shortened V by 0 bases and J by 7 bases, and 12 bases separated the two germline ends. CDR3 length equals 14 residues. The germline CDR1 and CDR2 sequences are LGHNA and YSLEER. The CDR3 is CASSQEASGYEAFF. The DNA for the CDR3 is TGCGCCAGCAGCCAAGAGGCCTCGGGATATGAAGCTTTCTTT.

There are many counts of this clonotype. This chain connects TRBV7-2 to TRBJ1-1; 10 positions agree with TRBD1. The CDR3 has 15 amino acids. CDR1 SGHTA and CDR2 FQGNSA come from the germline V gene. V was pared by 4 bases and J by 1 base, with 3 bases of the junction left unmatched. In nucleotides, the CDR3 is TGTGCCAGCAGCTCCCGGACAGGGGGGAACACTGAAGCTTTCTTT. It yields the protein CASSSRTGGNTEAFF.

The chain links TRBV28 to TRBJ1-3, with 7 bases identical to TRBD1. The CDR3 contains 16 residues. With 5 bases clipped from V and 0 bases from J, the junction kept 7 bases outside the gene matches. From germline, CDR1 is MDHEN and CDR2 SYDVKM. CDR3 nucleotide sequence: TGTGCCAGCAGTACTGGGACAGCTTACTCTGGAAACACCATATATTTT. Protein product: CASSTGTAYSGNTIYF.

This sequence joins TRBV20-1 and TRBJ2-3; no definite D call. The CDR3 loop spans 14 amino acids. The germline V gene encodes CDR1 DFQATT and CDR2 SNEGSKA (reference sequence). Between the trimmed V and J ends, which lost 5 bases and 0 bases, there was a span of 12 bases. CDR3: CSARSAESTDTQYF. The CDR3 DNA follows: TGCAGTGCTCGTTCGGCGGAGAGCACAGATACGCAGTATTTT.

This clonotype has ten or more counts. CDR3 sequence reads: CASSRQRGAGYGYTF. DNA for the CDR3: TGTGCCAGCAGCCGCCAGAGGGGGGCGGGCTATGGCTACACCTTC. The chain recombines TRBV12-3 or TRBV12-4 with TRBJ1-2, with D tentatively TRBD1 (6 bases). V was trimmed by 6 bases and J by 4 bases, leaving 18 bases between them. The CDR3 is made up of 15 amino acids.

The rearrangement joins TRBV7-9 to TRBJ2-2, with TRBD1 identical over 11 bases. From germline, CDR1 is SEHNR and CDR2 FQNEAQ (reference sequence). The CDR3 sequence is 15 residues long. V trimming: 6 bases; J trimming: 2 bases; junction bases outside the gene matches: 2. CDR3 nucleotides: TGTGCCAGCAGGGGACAGGGGGAAAACACCGGGGAGCTGTTTTTT. Translated: CASRGQGENTGELFF.